The 9 T cell receptor beta chains presented below share a single source sample, sequenced in a study of human T cells and chemical hapten exposure. The time point: patch test 1, 2 weeks after DPC sensitization. Treatment in this sample: therapeutic diphenylcyclopropenone sensitization with weekly scalp DPC. Via MiXCR, TCRdb re-called the RACE reads, giving one row per CDR3 protein. The sample lists 65,000 to 95,000 distinct CDR3 sequences; about an eighth were seen once. This material consisted of whole blood, taken in connection with sensitization to the hapten diphenylcyclopropenone (DPC). These receptors were obtained from a woman aged 55-70 years with alopecia areata. Some clones in this sample may be carry-over from other donors' samples.

This clonotype showed up many times. The V and J genes are TRBV5-1 and TRBJ1-2, with a possible D match to TRBD1 (5 bases). In germline, CDR1 is SGHRS, CDR2 YFSETQ. CDR3 length: 16 amino acids. V shed 0 bases and J shed 0 bases, with 12 bases lying between them. CDR3: CASSLDQGRANYGYTF. The CDR3 DNA is TGCGCCAGCAGCTTGGATCAGGGCCGAGCTAACTATGGCTACACCTTC.

The rearrangement joins TRBV29-1 to TRBJ2-3; D possibly corresponds to TRBD1 (5 bases). There are 15 residues in the CDR3. With 7 bases removed from V and 0 bases from J, the gap between germline ends came to 17 bases. Germline lookup yields CDR1 SQVTM and CDR2 ANQGSEA. The CDR3 spells CSGTTSGQSTDTQYF. Here the CDR3 DNA reads TGCAGCGGAACGACGTCTGGACAAAGCACAGATACGCAGTATTTT.

This clonotype occurred many times. The chain employs TRBV29-1 and TRBJ2-5, with unresolved D. The length of the CDR3 is 10 residues. Germline CDR1 SQVTM, CDR2 ANQGSEA. Trimming pared 7 bases from V and 1 base from J, leaving 4 bases between. CDR3 in amino acids: CSAVQETQYF. CDR3 nucleotides: TGCAGCGCAGTCCAAGAGACCCAGTACTTC.

This clonotype has at least ten counts. The chain employs TRBV10-3 and TRBJ1-6; TRBD1 matches at 7 bases. V gave up 5 bases and J gave up 8 bases; unmatched junction bases: 6. The CDR3 runs 14 residues. Germline V gene data show CDR1 as ENHRY and CDR2 as SYGVKD. The CDR3 bases are TGTGCCATCAGTCCACAGGGGAGTGATTCACCCCTCCACTTT. It codes for CAISPQGSDSPLHF.

The gene calls are TRBV29-1 and TRBJ1-2; maybe TRBD1 (6 bases). Germline V CDR1 and CDR2: SQVTM, ANQGSEA. The CDR3 is 14 amino acids. Trimming took 1 base from V and 8 from J, leaving 17 bases between them. The CDR3 region has the DNA TGCAGCGTTGAAGGGGTAGGGACACTGTTAGGCTACACCTTC. Translation: CSVEGVGTLLGYTF.

The sample holds a few counts of this clonotype. The chain couples TRBV9 to TRBJ2-7; 9 bases align to TRBD2. Germline CDR1 is SGDLS and CDR2 is YYNGEE. The CDR3 has 15 residues. V shed 4 bases, J shed 2 bases, and the junction held 7 bases outside the gene matches. CDR3 nucleotides: TGTGCCAGCAGCCGGGCTGAGCGGGGGGCCTACGAGCAGTACTTC. As protein: CASSRAERGAYEQYF.

This clonotype was observed at least ten times. The V and J genes are TRBV30 and TRBJ1-1, with TRBD1 identical over 7 bases. V trimming: 2 bases; J trimming: 3 bases; junction bases outside the gene matches: 6. Germline V gene sequence: CDR1 GTSNPN, CDR2 SVGIG (reference sequence). The CDR3 contains 14 residues. CDR3 in amino acids: CAWSTTGVDTEAFF. In nucleotides, the CDR3 is TGTGCCTGGAGTACAACAGGGGTCGACACTGAAGCTTTCTTT.

This clonotype occurred many times. The chain carries TRBV6-6 and TRBJ1-6; D gene uncertain. Germline CDR1 reads MNHNY; CDR2 reads SVGAGI (reference sequence). This CDR3 comprises 15 residues. The V and J ends lost 2 bases and 4 bases respectively, with 9 bases between them. CDR3 coding DNA: TGTGCCAGCAGTTACAATGGTCCGTATAATTCACCCCTCCACTTT. Translated: CASSYNGPYNSPLHF.

J is TRBJ2-1 and V is TRBV29-1; TRBD2 matches 11 bases. CDR1 SQVTM and CDR2 ANQGSEA come from the germline V gene. This CDR3 region has 17 residues. V lost 4 bases to trimming and J lost 2 bases; unmatched junction nucleotides: 10. The CDR3: CSVGSLRLAGTYNEQFF. In DNA form, the CDR3 reads TGCAGCGTTGGGTCCCTTAGACTAGCGGGGACCTACAATGAGCAGTTCTTC.